This TCR beta chain was observed in a study of Ad26.COV2.S vaccination and SARS-CoV-2 variants. About the study: A COV1001 Ad26.COV2.S trial-arm participant provided the sample. Recipients of Ad26.COV2.S got it intramuscularly, once or twice 56 days apart.

Treatment reported: 15 to 20 received Ad26.COV2.S at low or high dose, single or two shots; roughly 5 received placebo; per-sample allocation not given. Specimen acquisition occurred on day 63 following the initial vaccine or placebo injection. Produced via immunoSEQ multiplex PCR; TCRdb's table is partial and in-frame only. The data contain about 680,000 clones, about 89% of them singletons. This CDR3 region has 17 residues. Unmatched junction bases numbered 8, after V lost 0 bases and J lost 2 bases. Germline V gives CDR1 LGHDT, CDR2 YNNKEL (reference sequence). General observations from the study: Breadth, reportedly substantial, characterized the spike-specific CD8+ and CD4+ T cell responses after vaccination. Analytic work on TCR breadth and depth might have understated the full extent of total T cell responses.

In regard to this clone: Its matching antigen is unknown.

The chain uses TRBV3-1 (or the pseudogene TRBV3-2) and TRBJ2-3, with 7 bases fitting TRBD2. The TCR originated in a person aged 18-65 years who received the Ad26.COV2.S COVID-19 vaccine or a placebo. The sequences come from peripheral blood, collected in a trial of Ad26.COV2.S vaccine versus placebo. The CDR3 sequence: CASSQDLKRGLTDTQYF. DNA of the CDR3: TGTGCCAGCAGCCAAGATTTGAAGCGGGGCCTCACAGATACGCAGTATTTT.